These T cell receptor beta chains were read from a single sample in a study of blood T cell repertoires in COVID-19. The method was immunoSEQ multiplex PCR; TCRdb's version includes in-frame clones alone and lacks a portion of them. The data show a few hundred thousand clones, more than 65% seen once. Sequencing was done on a sample of peripheral blood. Receptor source: a woman between 18 and 29 years old with acute or convalescent COVID-19. The CDR3 runs from the conserved cysteine through the conserved F or W. The order of the fields is clone size, J gene, V gene, D gene, CDR3 protein, CDR3 DNA. The D gene is left open where the match is weak. Part of the rows lack a size; the others show once, few, many or a class for expanded clones.

>-|TRBJ2-1|TRBV5-4|TRBD1
CASSLDRGAYNEQFF
TGTGCCAGCAGCTTAGACAGGGGGGCCTACAATGAGCAGTTCTTC
>-|TRBJ1-1|TRBV19|-
CASRWTENTEAFF
TGTGCCAGTAGATGGACAGAGAACACTGAAGCTTTCTTT
>-|TRBJ2-3|TRBV15|-
CATSGASTDTQYF
TGTGCCACTTCAGGGGCTAGCACAGATACGCAGTATTTT
>-|TRBJ1-2|TRBV19|TRBD1
CASSRDRGKNYGYTF
TGTGCCAGTAGTCGTGACAGGGGCAAGAACTATGGCTACACCTTC
>-|TRBJ1-5|TRBV19|TRBD1
CASSPRQGIGNQPQHF
TGTGCCAGTAGTCCCAGACAGGGGATTGGCAATCAGCCCCAGCATTTT
>-|TRBJ2-3|TRBV7-2|-
CASSLKGGRTDTQYF
TGTGCCAGCAGCCTAAAAGGCGGCCGCACAGATACGCAGTATTTT
>-|TRBJ2-7|TRBV6-5|TRBD2
CASRRGLAGLGEQYF
TGTGCCAGCAGGAGGGGACTAGCGGGACTCGGCGAGCAGTACTTC
>once|TRBJ2-1|TRBV2|-
CASSGTLHNEQFF
TGTGCCAGCAGTGGGACTCTCCACAATGAGCAGTTCTTC
>few|TRBJ1-1|TRBV18|TRBD1
CASSPSTGGDTEAFF
TGTGCCAGCTCACCATCGACAGGGGGAGACACTGAAGCTTTCTTT
>-|TRBJ1-5|TRBV19|TRBD1
CASRKDRDSNQPQHF
TGTGCCAGCAGAAAGGACAGGGATAGCAATCAGCCCCAGCATTTT
>-|TRBJ1-1|TRBV27|-
CASKPGGANTEAFF
TGTGCCAGCAAACCCGGGGGGGCGAACACTGAAGCTTTCTTT
>once|TRBJ2-5|TRBV2|-
CASSTEGETQYF
TGTGCCAGCTCAACGGAGGGGGAGACCCAGTACTTC
>-|TRBJ2-7|TRBV5-5|-
CASSLDAGSYEQYF
TGTGCCAGCAGCTTAGATGCAGGGTCCTACGAGCAGTACTTC
>-|TRBJ2-3|TRBV14|TRBD2
CASSRGGGYTDTQYF
TGTGCCAGCAGCCGCGGGGGGGGTTACACAGATACGCAGTATTTT
>few|TRBJ2-1|TRBV19|TRBD2
CASTPSGRGNEQFF
TGTGCCAGTACCCCCAGCGGGAGGGGGAATGAGCAGTTCTTC
>-|TRBJ2-1|TRBV11-2|TRBD1
CASRPTGDNEQFF
TGTGCCAGCAGGCCCACAGGGGACAATGAGCAGTTCTTC
>once|TRBJ2-1|TRBV5-1|TRBD2
CASSLAVAGVGEQFF
TGCGCCAGCAGCTTGGCCGTAGCGGGAGTCGGTGAGCAGTTCTTC
>-|TRBJ2-5|TRBV6-5|TRBD2
CASNRAGGETQYF
TGTGCCAGCAACAGAGCGGGAGGAGAGACCCAGTACTTC
>-|TRBJ2-7|TRBV12-3/TRBV12-4|-
CASSLQTGGEQYF
TGTGCCAGCAGTTTGCAGACAGGCGGCGAGCAGTACTTC
>-|TRBJ2-1|TRBV30|TRBD2
CAWTGTSVYNEQFF
TGTGCCTGGACCGGGACTAGCGTCTACAATGAGCAGTTCTTC
>few|TRBJ1-6|TRBV27|-
CASTPRGVGNSPLHF
TGTGCCAGCACCCCCCGGGGGGTAGGGAATTCACCCCTCCACTTT
>-|TRBJ2-1|TRBV3-1/TRBV3-2|TRBD2
CASSHPFSGRARGSYNEQFF
TGTGCCAGCAGCCACCCATTTAGCGGGAGGGCCCGTGGGTCCTACAATGAGCAGTTCTTC
>-|TRBJ2-1|TRBV6-6|-
CASTPFTTQSVNEQFF
TGTGCCAGCACCCCCTTTACTACCCAGTCGGTCAATGAGCAGTTCTTC
>-|TRBJ1-5|TRBV18|TRBD1
CASSPGTGVQGNQPQHF
TGTGCCAGCTCCCCGGGGACAGGAGTCCAAGGCAATCAGCCCCAGCATTTT
>-|TRBJ1-1|TRBV12-5|-
CASEAAFF
TGTGCTAGTGAAGCGGCTTTCTTT
>once|TRBJ1-6|TRBV27|-
CASSLQGSYNSPLHF
TGTGCCAGCAGTTTACAGGGGTCCTATAATTCACCCCTCCACTTT
>-|TRBJ2-1|TRBV30|TRBD2
CAWSVLYGLAGPKGYNEQFF
TGTGCCTGGAGTGTACTATATGGACTAGCGGGCCCGAAGGGCTACAATGAGCAGTTCTTC
>-|TRBJ1-3|TRBV13|-
CASSLEVARGAGNTIYF
TGTGCCAGCAGCTTAGAGGTGGCCCGGGGAGCTGGAAACACCATATATTTT
>few|TRBJ1-2|TRBV11-2|TRBD1
CASSRHTGGGYGYTF
TGTGCCAGCAGCCGTCACACAGGGGGCGGTTATGGCTACACCTTC
>-|TRBJ2-2|TRBV29-1|-
CSVESGAGELFF
TGCAGCGTTGAATCGGGGGCCGGGGAGCTGTTTTTT
>once|TRBJ2-2|TRBV3-1/TRBV3-2|TRBD2
CASSQAGTSGSPAYTGELFF
TGTGCCAGCAGCCAAGCCGGGACTAGCGGGAGCCCAGCCTACACCGGGGAGCTGTTTTTT
>-|TRBJ2-7|TRBV28|TRBD2
CASSLFQREDIRSYEQYF
TGTGCCAGCAGTTTATTCCAGCGGGAGGACATTAGGTCCTACGAGCAGTACTTC
>-|TRBJ1-5|TRBV6-5|-
CASSLDSNSGQPQHF
TGTGCCAGCAGTCTTGACAGTAATAGCGGTCAGCCCCAGCATTTT
>-|TRBJ2-7|TRBV7-2|-
CASSLALGAKEQYF
TGTGCCAGCAGCTTAGCGCTCGGAGCGAAAGAGCAGTACTTC
>-|TRBJ2-7|TRBV6-6|TRBD2
CASSSGWEGRWEQYF
TGTGCCAGCAGTTCCGGATGGGAGGGGAGGTGGGAGCAGTACTTC
>-|TRBJ2-1|TRBV24-1|TRBD2
CATSDGLAERGNEQFF
TGTGCCACCAGTGATGGACTAGCGGAGAGGGGCAATGAGCAGTTCTTC
>once|TRBJ1-2|TRBV30|TRBD1
CAWSYGTGGDGYTF
TGTGCCTGGAGTTATGGGACAGGGGGCGATGGCTACACCTTC
>-|TRBJ2-1|TRBV27|-
CASSADRGGYNEQFF
TGTGCCAGCAGTGCAGACAGGGGAGGGTACAATGAGCAGTTCTTC
>-|TRBJ2-2|TRBV30|TRBD1
CAWSVDRADTGELFF
TGTGCCTGGAGTGTGGACAGGGCCGACACCGGGGAGCTGTTTTTT
>-|TRBJ1-6|TRBV6-5|-
CASSPRRGGNVLHF
TGTGCCAGCAGCCCGAGGAGGGGAGGTAACGTCCTCCACTTT
>-|TRBJ2-7|TRBV19|TRBD2
CASSITPGLDQYF
TGTGCCAGTAGTATAACCCCGGGACTAGATCAGTACTTC
>-|TRBJ1-3|TRBV19|-
CASSIQFTSGNTIYF
TGTGCCAGTAGTATTCAGTTTACCTCTGGAAACACCATATATTTT
>once|TRBJ2-3|TRBV6-2/TRBV6-3|TRBD2
CASSWPSGSTDTQYF
TGTGCCAGCAGTTGGCCTAGCGGCAGCACAGATACGCAGTATTTT
>few|TRBJ2-1|TRBV13|TRBD1
CASSAPGQSTTYNEQFF
TGTGCCAGCAGCGCCCCGGGACAGAGTACGACCTACAATGAGCAGTTCTTC
>-|TRBJ2-5|TRBV11-2|TRBD2
CASSLLAGKVETQYF
TGTGCCAGCAGCTTACTAGCGGGAAAGGTAGAGACCCAGTACTTC
>-|TRBJ2-7|TRBV28|TRBD1
CASSLGLGVTGGREQYF
TGTGCCAGCAGTTTGGGCCTAGGTGTGACAGGGGGCCGCGAGCAGTACTTC
>-|TRBJ2-7|TRBV28|TRBD2
CASSLTSEAYEQYF
TGTGCCAGCAGTTTAACTAGCGAGGCCTACGAGCAGTACTTC
>-|TRBJ2-7|TRBV28|-
CASSLGGAGKSYEQYF
TGTGCCAGCAGTTTGGGGGGGGCGGGGAAGAGTTACGAGCAGTACTTC
>-|TRBJ2-1|TRBV7-2|TRBD2
CASSSLAGGDNEQFF
TGTGCCAGCAGCTCCCTAGCGGGAGGTGACAATGAGCAGTTCTTC
>-|TRBJ2-1|TRBV9|TRBD2
CASSVGSSGRDNEQFF
TGTGCCAGCAGCGTAGGGTCTAGCGGGAGGGACAATGAGCAGTTCTTC
>-|TRBJ1-2|TRBV29-1|-
CSALVGSRDYGYTF
TGCAGCGCCCTGGTCGGGTCTCGCGACTATGGCTACACCTTC
>-|TRBJ1-1|TRBV7-2|-
CASSLSRVDTEAFF
TGTGCCAGCAGCTTAAGCAGGGTGGACACTGAAGCTTTCTTT